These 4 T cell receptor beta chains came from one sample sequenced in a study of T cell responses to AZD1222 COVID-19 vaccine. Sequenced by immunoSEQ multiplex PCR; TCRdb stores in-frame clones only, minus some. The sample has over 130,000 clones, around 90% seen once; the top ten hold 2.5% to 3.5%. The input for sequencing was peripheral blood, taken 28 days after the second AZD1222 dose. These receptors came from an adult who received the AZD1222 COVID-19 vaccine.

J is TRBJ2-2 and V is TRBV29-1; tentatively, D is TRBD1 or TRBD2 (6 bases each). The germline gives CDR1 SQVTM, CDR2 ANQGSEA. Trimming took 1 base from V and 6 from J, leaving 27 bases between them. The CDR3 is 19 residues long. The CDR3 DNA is TGCAGCGTTGAAGGTGATAGGGGGGAGCGAGTTACTGACGCCGGGGAGCTGTTTTTT. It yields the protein CSVEGDRGERVTDAGELFF.

The CDR3 is CASSFLAGDTGELFF. Here the CDR3 DNA reads TGCGCCAGCAGCTTTCTGGCGGGGGACACCGGGGAGCTGTTTTTT. The gene calls are TRBV5-1 and TRBJ2-2, with 7 positions matching TRBD2. The germline V gene has CDR1 SGHRS and CDR2 YFSETQ. The CDR3 is 15 residues long. V gave up 2 bases and J gave up 3 bases; unmatched junction bases: 4.

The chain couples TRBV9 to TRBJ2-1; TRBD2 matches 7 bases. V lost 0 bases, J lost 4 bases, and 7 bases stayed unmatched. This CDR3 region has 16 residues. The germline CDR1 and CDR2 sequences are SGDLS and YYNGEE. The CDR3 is CASSVGSAGSYNEQFF. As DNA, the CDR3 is TGTGCCAGCAGCGTAGGATCAGCGGGATCTTACAATGAGCAGTTCTTC.

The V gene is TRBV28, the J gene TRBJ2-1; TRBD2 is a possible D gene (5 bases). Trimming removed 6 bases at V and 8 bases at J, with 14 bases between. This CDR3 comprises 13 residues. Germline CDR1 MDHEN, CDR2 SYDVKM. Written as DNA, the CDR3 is TGTGCCAGCAGAGTTCCCGGGAAGGATGAGCAGTTCTTC. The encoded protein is CASRVPGKDEQFF.